Reported below is one T cell receptor (beta chain). Its antigen is undetermined. The data were obtained in a study of shared clonotypes between healthy human individuals. Study details: Donor ages ranged 18 to 49 years: a couple of women, a few men.

Findings and limits, study-wide: Deeper or shallower sequencing was expected to change how clonotypes are shared among donors.

V lost 5 bases, J lost 1 base, and 6 bases lay in between. Per germline, CDR1 SEHNR and CDR2 FQNEAQ (reference sequence). The CDR3 consists of 12 residues. Everyone who donated was a Caucasian adult who lived in Nashville, Tennessee. When replicate PCRs were run on unsorted PBMC, they used around 0.3 ug DNA, approximately 31,000 T cell genomes. Assay: immunoSEQ multiplex PCR; the TCRdb copy retains only in-frame clones and omits some. The sample comprises approximately 500,000 clones, 81% of which are singletons, and about 12% rests with the top ten. Sequencing used PBMCs. The sequence was obtained from a woman aged 40 to 50 in good health. Some clones in this sample may be carry-over from other donors' samples. The genes are TRBV7-9 and TRBJ2-7, with no clear D. For the CDR3, the DNA is TGTGCCAGCAGCCCAATGTCCTACGAGCAGTACTTC. This encodes CASSPMSYEQYF.